Sequencing of this T cell receptor beta chain was carried out in a study of OX40 agonist ivuxolimab in advanced cancers. Concerning this clone: Its antigen is not identified.

Baseline, cycle 4 day 1, and cycle 7 day 1 were the blood sampling points. Study-level findings and limits: Both blood CD4+ and CD8+ T cells showed clonal growth by week 6 at 0.1 to 3.0 mg/kg. Specificity for antigen went undetermined in the expanded peripheral T cells.

TCRdb's table, derived via immunoSEQ multiplex PCR, lists solely in-frame clones and lacks some. The table lists about 88,000 clones, 75% to 90% of them singletons. After removal of 7 bases from V and 8 bases from J, the junction contained 8 bases not matched to a gene. Germline V gene data show CDR1 as MNHEY and CDR2 as SVGAGI. The CDR3 is 14 amino acids. Sample: CD4+ or CD8+ T cells sorted from blood, taken in a trial of the OX40 agonist ivuxolimab. The sequence came from an adult with an advanced solid tumor such as melanoma, head and neck, liver or kidney cancer. The chain employs TRBV6-5 and TRBJ1-6, with 7 bases that match TRBD1. This chain's CDR3 is CASKAGQRDSPLHF. CDR3 nucleotides: TGTGCCAGCAAAGCGGGACAGCGCGATTCACCCCTCCACTTT.